This T cell receptor beta chain is from a study of a mutant IDH1 vaccine in newly diagnosed glioma. As for the study in general: Vaccines were first given 4-6 weeks after radiotherapy alone, or with temozolomide cycles. Treated patients were approximately 62% male, about 38% female, mean age around 40 years. Every participant had undergone radiotherapy, temozolomide, or both before, and most underwent both.

Sample time point: week 47, end of study. Every single dose of the vaccine, 300 ug of mutant IDH1 20-mer peptide, came with topical imiquimod. Patients, over weeks 1, 3, 5, 7, 11, 15, 19 and 23, received a total of eight vaccinations. A word on this clone: As yet, its antigen is unknown.

The table came from immunoSEQ multiplex PCR; TCRdb's copy has only in-frame clones and leaves some out. The sample yields 9,500 to 13,000 clones, around 82% seen once. This CDR3 has 15 amino acids. Looked up from germline, CDR1 is SGHRS and CDR2 is YFSETQ. Unmatched junction bases numbered 7, after V lost 7 bases and J lost 6 bases. The J gene is TRBJ2-1, the V gene TRBV5-1, with TRBD2 matching 13 bases. The receptor's source is a man younger than 40 with glioma. The material sequenced was PBMCs, taken from a glioma patient whose treatment included an IDH1 peptide vaccine. The CDR3 DNA follows: TGCGCCAGCGGCCTGACTAGCGGGAGGAGCAATGAGCAGTTCTTC. Protein product: CASGLTSGRSNEQFF.